This passage covers 17 T cell receptor beta chains from one sample sequenced in a study of cytomegalovirus exposure and HLA in healthy donors. PCR amplification relied on 60 Vbeta primers (plus 13 Jbeta primers). The data were produced by immunoSEQ multiplex PCR, yet TCRdb's version contains in-frame clones alone and is incomplete. The sample yields 130,000 to 150,000 clones, 78% seen once. Sequencing used PBMCs. The source is a female donor in good health and CMV-seronegative.

The gene calls are TRBV5-1 and TRBJ2-1; D perhaps matches TRBD1 (6 bases). The germline V gene has CDR1 SGHRS and CDR2 YFSETQ. Trimming cost V 6 bases and J 9 bases, with 22 bases left between them. There are 15 residues in the CDR3. CDR3 in DNA: TGCGCCAGCAAGGTTCAGACAGGATCCTTGGGTGAGCAGTTCTTC. Its protein is CASKVQTGSLGEQFF.

The chain recombines TRBV30 with TRBJ2-7; D is uncertain. The length of the CDR3 is 14 residues. CDR1 and CDR2 from the germline V gene are GTSNPN and SVGIG (reference sequence). Between the trimmed V and J ends, which lost 1 base and 0 bases, there was a span of 10 bases. CDR3 bases: TGTGCCTGGAGTGACGGGTCAAGCTCCTACGAGCAGTACTTC. Encoded protein: CAWSDGSSSYEQYF.

The CDR3 spells CASMSDRASYEQYF. CDR3 bases: TGTGCCAGCATGTCGGACAGGGCCTCCTACGAGCAGTACTTC. The V call is TRBV6-1, the J call TRBJ2-7, with TRBD1 identical over 8 bases. V lost 7 bases, J lost 0 bases, and 5 bases stayed unmatched. Looked up from germline, CDR1 is MNHNS and CDR2 is SASEGT. This CDR3 has 14 amino acids.

The gene calls are TRBV28 and TRBJ1-1, with D perhaps matching TRBD1 (5 bases). CDR1 and CDR2 from the germline V gene are MDHEN and SYDVKM. Trimming shortened V by 10 bases and J by 5 bases, and 17 bases separated the two germline ends. The CDR3 runs 13 residues. DNA of the CDR3: TGTGCCACGCAACGGTCCGGGGGTACTGAAGCTTTCTTT. Protein product: CATQRSGGTEAFF.

This chain joins TRBV28 and TRBJ1-1, with D possibly matching TRBD1 (5 bases). CDR1 is MDHEN, CDR2 SYDVKM, per germline. The CDR3 has 15 amino acids. The germline V and J ends were trimmed by 0 bases and 1 base, with 9 bases remaining between them. Written as DNA, the CDR3 is TGTGCCAGCAGTTTATGGGGCACAGGGAACACTGAAGCTTTCTTT. Protein: CASSLWGTGNTEAFF.

The table lists this clone with a few counts. The rearrangement uses TRBV6-1 and TRBJ1-6; 8 bases fit TRBD1. The V gene's germline CDR1 is MNHNS and CDR2 SASEGT. V lost 3 bases to trimming and J lost 14 bases; unmatched junction nucleotides: 6. This CDR3 has 13 residues. This CDR3 is CASSDGQGSTLHF. The CDR3 DNA follows: TGTGCCAGCAGTGACGGACAGGGTAGCACCCTCCACTTT.

The CDR3 spells CAWIASPPQETQYF. The CDR3 DNA follows: TGTGCCTGGATTGCGAGTCCCCCACAAGAGACCCAGTACTTC. The chain uses TRBV30 and TRBJ2-5, with D unresolved. Trimming shortened V by 4 bases and J by 2 bases, and 14 bases separated the two germline ends. CDR3 length: 14 amino acids. The germline CDR1 and CDR2 sequences are GTSNPN and SVGIG (reference sequence).

This chain uses TRBV7-2 with TRBJ1-4; D ambiguous. CDR3 length equals 14 residues. Looked up from germline, CDR1 is SGHTA and CDR2 is FQGNSA. Trimming cost V 5 bases and J 0 bases, with 7 bases left between them. CDR3: CASSPGATNEKLFF. CDR3 nucleotide sequence: TGTGCCAGCAGCCCGGGAGCAACTAATGAAAAACTGTTTTTT.

This chain joins TRBV7-9 and TRBJ2-5; no definite D call. Trimming cost V 5 bases and J 5 bases, with 15 bases left between them. The germline V gene has CDR1 SEHNR and CDR2 FQNEAQ (reference sequence). The CDR3 spans 14 residues. The CDR3 DNA follows: TGTGCCAGCAGCCAGCACGGGTCCGATGAGACCCAGTACTTC. This encodes CASSQHGSDETQYF.

The chain uses TRBV6-6 and TRBJ1-2, with D unresolved. Deletions cut 2 bases from V and 3 bases from J, with 10 bases between. Germline CDR1 reads MNHNY; CDR2 reads SVGAGI (reference sequence). The CDR3 extends over 14 amino acids. CDR3 coding DNA: TGTGCCAGCAGTTACGCAGTAAATGACTATGGCTACACCTTC. Its protein product is CASSYAVNDYGYTF.

In its sample, this clone was seen once. The gene calls are TRBV18 and TRBJ2-7; unclear D gene. The CDR3 totals 14 residues. CDR1 KGHSH and CDR2 LQKENI come from the germline V gene. The V and J ends lost 6 bases and 1 base respectively, with 13 bases between them. The CDR3 sequence: CASSGPTDSYEQYF. CDR3 nucleotide sequence: TGTGCCAGCTCTGGGCCTACTGATTCCTACGAGCAGTACTTC.

A word on this clone: At one boundary the junction diverges from the germline segment, which might be a read error. The chain recombines TRBV27 with TRBJ1-1; 8 positions match TRBD1. CDR1 is MNHEY, CDR2 SMNVEV, per germline (reference sequence). This CDR3 has 11 residues. CDR3 nucleotide sequence: TGTGCCAGCAGTAAACGGCAGGGGGCGTTATTT. Translating gives CASSKRQGALF.

The gene calls are TRBV6-5 and TRBJ1-2; possibly TRBD1 for D (5 bases). The CDR3 spans 13 residues. Germline V gives CDR1 MNHEY, CDR2 SVGAGI. V gave up 5 bases and J gave up 7 bases, with 14 bases separating them. Here the CDR3 reads CASSEAGVGGYTF. The CDR3 nucleotides are TGTGCCAGCAGTGAAGCGGGGGTGGGTGGCTACACCTTC.

For this clone: The conserved final phenylalanine or tryptophan is absent from the CDR3, which likely points to a read error. The V call is TRBV13, the J call TRBJ1-2; 8 nucleotides match TRBD1. The germline CDR1 and CDR2 sequences are PRHDT and FYEKMQ (reference sequence). This CDR3 region has 14 residues. J gave up 6 bases and V 3 bases, and 6 bases lay outside the gene matches. CDR3 sequence reads: CASSLRQGRDGYTL. DNA for the CDR3: TGTGCCAGCAGCTTGAGACAGGGGCGGGATGGCTACACCCTC.

The genes are TRBV2 and TRBJ2-3; a possible D gene is TRBD2 (7 bases). Trimming took 6 bases from V and 0 from J, leaving 16 bases between them. This CDR3 is 16 amino acids long. Germline loops: CDR1 SNHLY, CDR2 FYNNEI. The CDR3 DNA reads TGTGCCAGCAGGGGGGGGAGGGGGGCTAGCACAGATACGCAGTATTTT. This encodes CASRGGRGASTDTQYF.

In regard to this clone: The same CDR3 can be traced to other DNA sequences in this sample. This sequence joins TRBV7-8 and TRBJ1-1, with D perhaps TRBD1 (5 bases). The V end was cut by 5 bases, the J end by 2 bases, with 9 bases between. The CDR3 loop spans 13 amino acids. The germline V gene encodes CDR1 SGHVS and CDR2 FQNEAQ. As DNA, the CDR3 is TGTGCCAGCAGCAGGGGAAGTAACACTGAAGCTTTCTTT. It translates to CASSRGSNTEAFF.

The rearrangement uses TRBV5-4 and TRBJ2-1; 9 nucleotides line up with TRBD1. The CDR3 loop spans 15 amino acids. J gave up 8 bases and V 0 bases, and 6 bases lay outside the gene matches. CDR1 and CDR2 from the germline V gene are SGHNT and YYREEE (reference sequence). This chain's CDR3 is CASSLEGQGRHEQFF. The CDR3 DNA reads TGTGCCAGCAGCTTGGAGGGACAGGGTAGGCATGAGCAGTTCTTC. Combining the CDR3 with reference TRBV5-4 and TRBJ2-1 gives the whole variable domain ETGVTQSPTHLIKTRGQQVTLRCSSQSGHNTVSWYQQALGQGPQFIFQYYREEENGRGNFPPRFSGLQFPNYSSELNVNALELDDSALYLCASSLEGQGRHEQFFGPGTRLTVL.